What follows are 26 T cell receptor beta chains derived from one specimen sequenced in a study of T cells in Graves' hyperthyroidism and ophthalmopathy. Amplified regions were TCR beta CDR3 sequences from RNA transcripts. Researchers ran a first-round RT-PCR on the TCR CDR3 using the HTBI primer set. A single record per CDR3 protein comes from TCRdb applying MiXCR to the multiplex PCR reads. Among under 800,000 distinct CDR3 sequences, 14% were seen once, and the ten largest hold more than 8.5%. Sample: blood. These TCRs come from a woman under 30 with Graves' hyperthyroidism.

Worth noting for this clonotype: A much larger clone differs from this one at a single base, so this may be a read error. The chain links TRBV28 to TRBJ2-3, with 8 bases that match TRBD1. The CDR3 runs 13 residues. The germline V gene has CDR1 MDHEN and CDR2 SYDVKM. The CDR3 region has the DNA TGTGCCAGCAGTCCGACAGGGGTAGATGCGCAGTATTTT. Protein: CASSPTGVDAQYF.

This clonotype occurred many times. The chain combines TRBV20-1 with TRBJ2-7; 13 bases map to TRBD2. The CDR3 has 14 residues. CDR1 and CDR2 from the germline V gene are DFQATT and SNEGSKA (reference sequence). The junction had 4 bases not matched to a gene; V was cut back by 6 bases and J by 2 bases. The CDR3 region is CSAPGTSGAYEQYF. The CDR3, as DNA: TGCAGTGCCCCCGGGACTAGCGGGGCCTACGAGCAGTACTTC.

To note about this clonotype: The germline gene is not matched at one end of the junction; a read error may be the cause. CDR3 DNA: TGTGCCAGCAGCATGACAGGGGGCCCGAACGCTGAAGCTTTCTTT. Translated: CASSMTGGPNAEAFF. The rearrangement uses TRBV6-1 and TRBJ1-1; TRBD1 agrees at 10 bases. Germline V gene data show CDR1 as MNHNS and CDR2 as SASEGT. The CDR3 has 15 amino acids.

This clonotype has only a few counts. The chain recombines TRBV19 with TRBJ2-7; TRBD2 is a possible D gene (6 bases). Looked up from germline, CDR1 is LNHDA and CDR2 is SQIVND (reference sequence). This CDR3 contains 16 residues. V dropped 6 bases and J dropped 4 bases, with 22 bases sitting between them. The DNA of the CDR3 is TGTGCCAGTAGAGAAAACGGGACTCGGGGAGGATACGAGCAGTACTTC. Its protein product is CASRENGTRGGYEQYF.

This clonotype has ten or more counts. The CDR3 reads CASSVGGTGVNTEAFF. The CDR3 coding sequence is TGTGCCAGCAGCGTAGGGGGGACAGGGGTGAACACTGAAGCTTTCTTT. This chain joins TRBV9 and TRBJ1-1; 10 bases map to TRBD1. Germline assignment: CDR1 SGDLS and CDR2 YYNGEE. V lost 0 bases, J lost 0 bases, and 2 bases stayed unmatched. CDR3 length: 16 residues. Drawing the rest from reference TRBV9 and TRBJ1-1, the complete variable domain is DSGVTQTPKHLITATGQRVTLRCSPRSGDLSVYWYQQSLDQGLQFLIQYYNGEERAKGNILERFSAQQFPDLHSELNLSSLELGDSALYFCASSVGGTGVNTEAFFGQGTRLTVV.

V and J are TRBV7-9 and TRBJ2-6; no definite D call. Trimming removed 5 bases from V and 0 bases from J, with 17 bases in between. The germline V gene encodes CDR1 SEHNR and CDR2 FQNEAQ (reference sequence). This CDR3 contains 18 residues. CDR3 amino acids: CASSRQNRAYSGANVLTF. The CDR3 DNA reads TGTGCCAGCAGCCGACAAAACCGGGCCTACTCTGGGGCCAACGTCCTGACTTTC.

This clonotype turned up a few times. This chain uses TRBV19 with TRBJ1-1; D is undetermined. CDR1 is LNHDA, CDR2 SQIVND, per germline (reference sequence). Trimming removed 3 bases at V and 11 bases at J, with 16 bases between. The CDR3 covers 13 residues. CDR3 bases: TGTGCCAGTAGTATTCGGCGGACCCTGGGGGCTTTCTTT. This codes for CASSIRRTLGAFF.

The CDR3 protein is CSARGEGGISNQPQHF. CDR3 nucleotides: TGCAGTGCTAGAGGGGAGGGGGGGATCAGCAATCAGCCCCAGCATTTT. This chain links TRBV20-1 with TRBJ1-5; weak D call: TRBD1 (6 bases). Germline lookup yields CDR1 DFQATT and CDR2 SNEGSKA (reference sequence). The CDR3 is made up of 16 amino acids. Between the trimmed V and J ends, which lost 1 base and 1 base, there was a span of 14 bases.

This clonotype was recorded a few times. The gene calls are TRBV7-8 and TRBJ2-1, with D unresolved. Germline V gene lookup returns CDR1 SGHVS and CDR2 FQNEAQ. There are 13 residues in the CDR3. Trimming cost V 4 bases and J 7 bases, with 11 bases left between them. The CDR3, as DNA: TGTGCCAGCAGCTCCCCAAGAAGTAATGAGCAGTTCTTC. Translation: CASSSPRSNEQFF.

This chain uses TRBV6-2 or TRBV6-3 with TRBJ2-6; D is uncertain. With 2 bases removed from V and 0 bases from J, the gap between germline ends came to 17 bases. The CDR3 is 19 amino acids. Germline values: CDR1 MNHEY, CDR2 SVGEGT. The CDR3 bases are TGTGCCAGCAGTTACGGTTTCAGATTCCAAAACTCTGGGGCCAACGTCCTGACTTTC. It codes for CASSYGFRFQNSGANVLTF.

This clonotype has more than one count but fewer than ten. The rearrangement joins TRBV11-2 to TRBJ1-6; D might be TRBD1 (5 bases). The CDR3 contains 18 residues. Germline V gene sequence: CDR1 SGHAT, CDR2 FQNNGV. The V and J ends lost 5 bases and 2 bases respectively, with 19 bases between them. CDR3 DNA: TGTGCCAGCAGCGGCGCATGGGGGGAGCTGACCTATAATTCACCCCTCCACTTT. This gives the protein CASSGAWGELTYNSPLHF.

In regard to this clonotype: This may be a read error, as it is one base from a much larger clone. The chain links TRBV3-1 to TRBJ2-1; no reliable D call. Deletions cut 4 bases from V and 7 bases from J, with 5 bases between. The CDR3 has 11 residues. From germline, CDR1 is LGHDT and CDR2 YNNKEL (reference sequence). CDR3 sequence: CASSRFNEQFF. DNA of the CDR3: TGTGCCAGCAGCCGATTTAATGAGCAGTTCTTC.

This clonotype was found many times. This chain uses TRBV7-2 with TRBJ2-1, with TRBD1 matching 7 bases. Germline values: CDR1 SGHTA, CDR2 FQGNSA. The CDR3 runs to 12 residues. The J segment lost 10 bases and the V segment lost 5 bases, leaving 5 bases of the junction unmatched. CDR3 loop: CASSHPGQEQFF. The CDR3 bases are TGTGCCAGCAGCCACCCGGGACAGGAGCAGTTCTTC.

This chain uses TRBV27 with TRBJ2-3; either TRBD1 or TRBD2 may supply D (6 bases each). The CDR3 has 15 residues. Germline V lookup: CDR1 MNHEY, CDR2 SMNVEV (reference sequence). V dropped 4 bases and J dropped 6 bases, with 17 bases sitting between them. CDR3 sequence reads: CASSSFREGGDTQYF. The CDR3, as DNA: TGTGCCAGCAGTTCATTTAGAGAGGGGGGCGATACGCAGTATTTT.

The J gene is TRBJ2-1, the V gene TRBV18; 7 nucleotides align to TRBD2. The junction had 9 bases not matched to a gene; V was cut back by 2 bases and J by 5 bases. Germline CDR1 is KGHSH and CDR2 is LQKENI. The CDR3 is made up of 16 amino acids. In nucleotides, the CDR3 is TGTGCCAGCTCACCAGAGGGGAGGGTTCGAAACAATGAGCAGTTCTTC. Translating gives CASSPEGRVRNNEQFF. Looking up the rest from reference TRBV18 and TRBJ2-1 gives the full variable domain: NAGVMQNPRHLVRRRGQEARLRCSPMKGHSHVYWYRQLPEEGLKFMVYLQKENIIDESGMPKERFSAEFPKEGPSILRIQQVVRGDSAAYFCASSPEGRVRNNEQFFGPGTRLTVL.

This clonotype has at least ten counts. The chain couples TRBV5-1 to TRBJ2-7, with 7 bases matching TRBD1. J was trimmed by 4 bases and V by 0 bases; bases with no gene match: 7. The CDR3 totals 15 residues. Germline values: CDR1 SGHRS, CDR2 YFSETQ. The CDR3 region is CASSLGTDRSYEQYF. The CDR3 bases are TGCGCCAGCAGCTTGGGCACGGACAGGTCTTACGAGCAGTACTTC.

Ten or more counts support this clonotype. The rearrangement uses TRBV11-3 and TRBJ2-3; 10 bases line up with TRBD2. The V gene's germline CDR1 is SGHNT and CDR2 YENEEA. V shed 1 base, J shed 2 bases, and the junction held 3 bases outside the gene matches. CDR3 size: 16 residues. CDR3 loop: CASSLGTSGDTDTQYF. The CDR3, as DNA: TGTGCCAGCAGCTTAGGAACTAGCGGGGACACAGATACGCAGTATTTT. The full variable domain, with the rest looked up from reference TRBV11-3 and TRBJ2-3, is EAGVVQSPRYKIIEKKQPVAFWCNPISGHNTLYWYLQNLGQGPELLIRYENEEAVDDSQLPKDRFSAERLKGVDSTLKIQPAELGDSAVYLCASSLGTSGDTDTQYFGPGTRLTVL.

This clonotype was found many times. The rearrangement joins TRBV6-1 to TRBJ1-1; D call uncertain. Looked up from germline, CDR1 is MNHNS and CDR2 is SASEGT. V was trimmed by 5 bases and J by 7 bases, leaving 11 bases between them. CDR3 length: 12 amino acids. As DNA, the CDR3 is TGTGCCAGCAGTTATGGAGTGGGTGAAGCTTTCTTT. Protein product: CASSYGVGEAFF.

This clonotype was seen repeatedly, ten times or more. The chain uses TRBV29-1 and TRBJ1-2, with D possibly being TRBD1 (6 bases). This CDR3 region has 14 residues. Germline V gene data show CDR1 as SQVTM and CDR2 as ANQGSEA. Trimming took off 4 bases at V and 6 bases at J, with 18 bases between the two ends. CDR3: CSVARDISLDGYTF. The CDR3, as DNA: TGCAGCGTTGCCCGGGACATTAGCCTTGATGGCTACACCTTC.

This clonotype was observed at least ten times. The chain combines TRBV28 with TRBJ1-2; TRBD1 agrees at 10 bases. With 8 bases clipped from V and 3 bases from J, the junction kept 3 bases outside the gene matches. Germline CDR1 is MDHEN and CDR2 is SYDVKM. CDR3 length: 13 residues. The CDR3 region is CASAGQGYYGYTF. CDR3 DNA: TGTGCCAGCGCGGGACAGGGGTACTATGGCTACACCTTC.

This clonotype came up many times. This chain connects TRBV18 to TRBJ2-3, with TRBD2 as a possible D gene (6 bases). Germline V gene data show CDR1 as KGHSH and CDR2 as LQKENI. V was shortened by 1 base and J by 0 bases, with 14 bases between the two germline ends. The CDR3 covers 17 residues. The CDR3 sequence is CASSPLRAGSSTDTQYF. The CDR3 bases are TGTGCCAGCTCACCACTCCGCGCGGGATCTAGCACAGATACGCAGTATTTT.

This clonotype was seen many times. The rearrangement links TRBV6-1 to TRBJ1-1; no reliable D call. Germline CDR1 and CDR2: MNHNS and SASEGT. Deletions cut 5 bases from V and 3 bases from J, with 13 bases between. The CDR3 covers 14 residues. This CDR3 reads CASSRFSQDTEAFF. CDR3 sequence (DNA): TGTGCCAGCAGTCGCTTTTCGCAGGACACTGAAGCTTTCTTT.

This clonotype was counted at least ten times. J is TRBJ2-7 and V is TRBV20-1, with 7 bases that match TRBD2. The CDR3 consists of 14 residues. Trimming at V came to 4 bases and at J to 3 bases, leaving 9 bases not matched to a gene. CDR1 is DFQATT and CDR2 is SNEGSKA in the germline V gene (reference sequence). Here the CDR3 reads CSATSGGTVYEQYF. The CDR3 bases are TGCAGTGCTACATCCGGGGGGACTGTCTACGAGCAGTACTTC.

The CDR3 loop is CASSLEDRGLGELFF. For the CDR3, the DNA is TGTGCCAGCAGTTTGGAGGACAGGGGCCTCGGGGAGCTGTTTTTT. The chain employs TRBV28 and TRBJ2-2, with 9 bases aligning to TRBD1. Per the germline V gene, CDR1 is MDHEN and CDR2 is SYDVKM. The CDR3 has 15 amino acids. J gave up 7 bases and V 3 bases, and 6 bases lay outside the gene matches.

With regard to this clonotype: A much larger clone lies one base from this, so it may be a read error. The CDR3 protein is CASSIQGTGANVLTF. The CDR3 DNA follows: TGTGCCAGCAGCATACAGGGGACTGGGGCCAACGTCCTGACTTTC. The rearrangement uses TRBV7-3 and TRBJ2-6, with 7 bases fitting TRBD1. This CDR3 comprises 15 residues. Trimming took 5 bases from V and 2 from J; bases not matched to a gene: 3. Germline loops: CDR1 SGHTA, CDR2 FQGTGA.

This clonotype was detected a few times. The chain recombines TRBV20-1 with TRBJ2-6, with D possibly matching TRBD1 (5 bases). The germline V gene has CDR1 DFQATT and CDR2 SNEGSKA (reference sequence). V was shortened by 2 bases and J by 2 bases, with 19 bases between the two germline ends. This CDR3 is 18 amino acids long. CDR3 region: CSARMPGPGAAGANVLTF. CDR3 coding DNA: TGCAGTGCTAGAATGCCGGGTCCTGGGGCTGCTGGGGCCAACGTCCTGACTTTC.